These 11 T cell receptor beta chains originate from one sample sequenced in a study of T cell clonality in common variable immunodeficiency. Notes on the study in general: Reportedly, TCR beta sequences from common variable immunodeficiency showed fewer deletions and N-nucleotide insertions.

Profiling relied on immunoSEQ multiplex PCR, and the TCRdb table lists in-frame clones only, not all of them. This table holds roughly 40,000 clones with no singletons; the top ten claim roughly 6%. For these receptors, no antigen is known. The sequencing input was peripheral blood mononuclear cells. Receptor source: a human donor with common variable immunodeficiency.

Points on this clone: The read finishes 3 residues shy of the CDR3 end, and the germline J gene is used to complete it. V is TRBV7-7 and J is TRBJ2-1; TRBD2 might be the D (5 bases). The CDR3 is 16 amino acids. The V gene's germline CDR1 is SSHAT and CDR2 FNYEAQ (reference sequence). Deletions cut 2 bases from V and 2 bases from J, with 13 bases between. CDR3 bases read: TGTGCCAGCAGCTTATTATCAGCGGCAGCCTACAATGAG. Translation: CASSLLSAAAYNE. The whole CDR3 region reads CASSLLSAAAYNEQFF.

This clone was found a few times. The CDR3 goes on 3 residues after the read ends, and that part is filled in from the germline J gene. V is TRBV10-2 and J is TRBJ1-6; 7 bases are shared with TRBD1. The V gene end was trimmed by 11 bases and the J gene end by 6 bases; junction bases not matched to a gene: 4. This CDR3 comprises 12 residues. Per the germline V gene, CDR1 is WSHSY and CDR2 is SAAADI. The CDR3: CALGQVNSPLHF. The CDR3 bases that were read are TGCGCCCTTGGACAGGTTAATTCACCC.

This clone was detected only a few times. The read halts 3 residues ahead of the CDR3 end, with the missing end drawn from the germline J gene. The gene calls are TRBV7-2 and TRBJ2-2, with no clear D. Germline V lookup: CDR1 SGHTA, CDR2 FQGNSA. CDR3 length: 14 amino acids. Between the trimmed V and J ends, which lost 5 bases and 7 bases, there was a span of 14 bases. Partial CDR3 DNA: TGTGCCAGCAGCCCCCGAACAGTGGTCGGGGAG. Translated, it gives CASSPRTVVGE. The full CDR3 is CASSPRTVVGELFF.

In regard to this clone: The read ends 3 residues shy of where the CDR3 ends; the end is completed using the germline J gene. The chain is built from TRBV7-8 and TRBJ2-2; 8 bases agree with TRBD1. Germline-derived CDR1 and CDR2 are SGHVS and FQNEAQ. V shed 1 base and J 3 bases; nucleotides not matched to a gene: 1. The CDR3 is 15 amino acids. CDR3 amino acids: CASSLGQGYTGELFF. CDR3 bases read: TGTGCCAGCAGCTTAGGACAGGGGTACACCGGGGAG.

This clone was seen at least ten times. The read comes to an end 3 residues before the CDR3 does, leaving the germline J gene to fill in the end. The genes are TRBV5-1 and TRBJ2-7, with a possible D match to TRBD1 (6 bases). The CDR3 sequence is 15 residues long. The V and J ends lost 0 bases and 6 bases respectively, with 16 bases between them. The germline V gene has CDR1 SGHRS and CDR2 YFSETQ. The DNA read from the CDR3 is TGCGCCAGCAGCTTGGGGGCAGGGGAAATGAGCGAG. Residues: CASSLGAGEMSE. From start to end, the CDR3 is CASSLGAGEMSEQYF.

This clone has a handful of counts. The read terminates 3 residues ahead of where the CDR3 ends, so the germline J gene completes it. This chain connects TRBV7-3 to TRBJ2-2; TRBD2 matches at 12 bases. The CDR3 length is 18 residues. After removal of 1 base from V and 6 bases from J, the junction contained 9 bases not matched to a gene. Germline V lookup: CDR1 SGHTA, CDR2 FQGTGA. The CDR3 DNA, read in part, is TGTGCCAGCAGCTTAATTTCTAGCGGGAGGGGCAGAGCCGGGGAG. It translates to CASSLISSGRGRAGE. The full CDR3 reads CASSLISSGRGRAGELFF.

To note about this clone: Coverage ceases 3 residues before the CDR3 finishes, and the germline J gene fills in the end. The rearrangement links TRBV7-2 to TRBJ1-2; maybe TRBD1 (5 bases). This CDR3 contains 14 residues. Germline V gives CDR1 SGHTA, CDR2 FQGNSA. V was pared by 2 bases and J by 5 bases, with 12 bases between. The CDR3 DNA, read in part, is TGTGCCAGCAGCTTAAAAGGGGAAGAGTATGGC. Translating gives CASSLKGEEYG. The entire CDR3 is CASSLKGEEYGYTF.

CDR3 DNA, as far as it was read: TGTGCCAGCAGTGAAGCTCGGGGGGGTGGAAACACC. This gives the protein CASSEARGGGNT. The entire CDR3 protein is CASSEARGGGNTIYF. V gene TRBV2 combines with J gene TRBJ1-3, with D possibly TRBD1 on 5 matching bases. The observed sequence ends 3 residues before the CDR3 terminus, with the missing tail filled in from the germline J gene. Trimming removed 0 bases from V and 3 bases from J, with 9 bases in between. Germline assignment: CDR1 SNHLY and CDR2 FYNNEI. CDR3 length: 15 residues.

As to this clone: The read gets to within 3 residues of the CDR3 end, and the germline J gene fills in the rest. The chain links TRBV10-1 to TRBJ2-7; 8 bases map to TRBD1. Germline V gene lookup returns CDR1 WNHNN and CDR2 SYGVQD (reference sequence). The CDR3 totals 15 residues. V gave up 6 bases and J gave up 2 bases; unmatched junction bases: 9. The sequenced CDR3 bases are TGCGCCAGCAGCGCCGGGACAGGTGCCCCCTACGAG. Encoded protein: CASSAGTGAPYE. The entire CDR3 is CASSAGTGAPYEQYF.

This clone occurred a few times. The observed sequence ends 3 residues before the CDR3 terminus, with the missing tail filled in from the germline J gene. The gene calls are TRBV19 and TRBJ2-5; 9 bases align to TRBD2. The CDR3 runs to 15 residues. Losses at the gene ends were 5 bases for V and 5 bases for J; bases not matched to a gene: 9. Germline V gene data show CDR1 as LNHDA and CDR2 as SQIVND (reference sequence). Incomplete CDR3 DNA: TGTGCCAGTAGTCTACGCGGGAGGGCCGGTGAGACC. It translates to CASSLRGRAGET. The entire CDR3 reads CASSLRGRAGETQYF.

This clone was counted at least ten times. The read falls 3 residues short of the CDR3 end, and the missing part is taken from the germline J gene. In the same sample, other DNA sequences code for this CDR3. The chain carries TRBV7-2 and TRBJ1-1, with a possible D match to TRBD1 (6 bases). CDR1 is SGHTA, CDR2 FQGNSA, per germline. The V gene lost 1 base and the J gene lost 1 base, with 7 bases spanning the gap. This CDR3 contains 14 residues. CDR3 loop: CASSLVGGNTEAFF. Partial CDR3 DNA: TGTGCCAGCAGCTTAGTAGGGGGGAACACTGAA.